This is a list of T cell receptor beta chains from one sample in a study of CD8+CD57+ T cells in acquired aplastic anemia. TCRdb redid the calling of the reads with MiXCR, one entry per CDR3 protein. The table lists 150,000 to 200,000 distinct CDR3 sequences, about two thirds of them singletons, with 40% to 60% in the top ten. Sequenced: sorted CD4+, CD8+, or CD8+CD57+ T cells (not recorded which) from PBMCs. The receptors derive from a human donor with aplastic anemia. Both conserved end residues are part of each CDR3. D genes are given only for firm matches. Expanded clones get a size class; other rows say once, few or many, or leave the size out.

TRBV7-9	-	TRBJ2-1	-	TGTGCCAGCAGCTTAGGGGGGGACTACAATGAGCAGTTCTTC	CASSLGGDYNEQFF
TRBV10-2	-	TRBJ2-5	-	TGCGCCAGCAGTGAGGTAGATGTAAAGACCCAGTACTTC	CASSEVDVKTQYF
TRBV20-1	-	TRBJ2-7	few	TGCAGTGCCTCTGGCTCCTACGAGCAGTACTTC	CSASGSYEQYF
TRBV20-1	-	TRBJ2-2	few	TGCAGTGCTAGGGGGGGACGGGAGAACGGGGAGCTGTTTTTT	CSARGGRENGELFF
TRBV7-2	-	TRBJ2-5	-	TGTGCCAGCAGCTTGTACGGAAATCAAGAGACCCAGTACTTC	CASSLYGNQETQYF
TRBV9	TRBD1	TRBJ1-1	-	TGTGCCAGCAGCGTCCGGGACAGGGTCGCTGAAGCTTTCTTT	CASSVRDRVAEAFF
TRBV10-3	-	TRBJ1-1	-	TGTGCCATCAGTGGGACAGTAGACGTGAGCACTGAAGCTTTCTTT	CAISGTVDVSTEAFF
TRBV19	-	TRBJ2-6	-	TGTGCCAGTAGTCCCCTAGGTACCGGGGCCAACGTCCTGACTTTC	CASSPLGTGANVLTF
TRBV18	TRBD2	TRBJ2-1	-	TGTGCCAGCTCACCCTGGACTAGCAATGAGCAGTTCTTC	CASSPWTSNEQFF
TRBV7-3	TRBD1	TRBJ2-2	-	TGTGCCAGCAGCCCTCAGGGGGCGCGGGACACCGGGGAGCTGTTTTTT	CASSPQGARDTGELFF
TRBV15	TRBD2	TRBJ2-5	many	TGTGCCACCAGCGGGGGGGGGTCCCAAGAGACCCAGTACTTC	CATSGGGSQETQYF
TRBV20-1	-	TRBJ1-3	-	TGCAGTGCTAGAGGGCGGGGGATCTCTTCTGGAAACACCATATATTTT	CSARGRGISSGNTIYF
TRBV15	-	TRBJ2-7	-	TGTGCCACCAGCAGAGATTGGGACTCCTCCTACGAGCAGTACTTC	CATSRDWDSSYEQYF
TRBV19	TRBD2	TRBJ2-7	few	TGTGCCAGTAGTTCCACTAGCGGGAGCTACGAGCAGTACTTC	CASSSTSGSYEQYF
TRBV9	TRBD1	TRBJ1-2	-	TGTGCCAGCAGCGTAGTGGGACAGGGATCTAACTATGGCTACACCTTC	CASSVVGQGSNYGYTF
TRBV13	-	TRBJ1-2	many	TGTGCCAGCAGCCTTAGGGCCTCCTGGGACTATGGCTACACCTTC	CASSLRASWDYGYTF
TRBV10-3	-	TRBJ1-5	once	TGTGCCATCAGTGAGTCAGTAGGGCAGAGCAATCAGCCCCAGCATTTT	CAISESVGQSNQPQHF
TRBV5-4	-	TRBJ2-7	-	TGTGCCAGCAGCTTTTCAGGGACACCCGTCTACGAGCAGTACTTC	CASSFSGTPVYEQYF
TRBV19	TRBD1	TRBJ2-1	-	TGTGCCAGTACCAGGGGGACAGGATCCTACAATGAGCAGTTCTTC	CASTRGTGSYNEQFF
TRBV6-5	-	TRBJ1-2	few	TGTGCCAGCACGGTGATGGGGGGAGGCTACACCTTC	CASTVMGGGYTF